This T cell receptor beta chain was identified during a study of T-cell reconstitution after alpha-beta-depleted transplantation in children. A TCRbeta library incorporating unique molecular identifiers was prepared. TCRdb reprocessed the PCR reads with MiXCR, giving one entry per CDR3 protein. The table records more than 550,000 distinct CDR3 sequences, over 9.5% of them present only once. This clonotype was counted a few times. This specimen consisted of PBMCs from the stem cell graft donor, obtained from the stem cell graft. This TCR was sampled from a human donor who donated a stem cell graft to a child with acute myeloid leukemia.

The CDR3 loop is CASSRQQGSGNSGYTF. The CDR3 coding sequence is TGTGCCAGCAGCCGTCAACAGGGGTCGGGTAACAGCGGCTACACCTTC. The chain carries TRBV16 and TRBJ1-2; 7 bases match TRBD1. The junction had 16 bases not matched to a gene; V was cut back by 4 bases and J by 8 bases. Germline CDR1 is KGHSY and CDR2 is FQNENV. CDR3 length: 16 amino acids.